The text below deals with one T cell receptor beta chain. This CDR3 has 16 amino acids. V shed 0 bases, J shed 5 bases, and the junction held 10 bases outside the gene matches. Germline V gene sequence: CDR1 SGHRS, CDR2 YFSETQ. The data were obtained in a study of blood T cell repertoires in COVID-19. Looking at the study overall: COVID-19 samples, acute and convalescent, were from the United States, Italy and Spain. T cells, B-cell-depleted T cells, or PBMCs provided the cDNA or gDNA that served as material.

In the source study's methods: Estimation of nucleated cell counts relied on the amplification of reference gene primers. TCRdb's copy holds only in-frame clones and misses some; the assay was immunoSEQ multiplex PCR. The V and J calls and clone size are taken from that table; D and trimming were inferred from the DNA. There are approximately 130,000 clones in the sample; approximately 83% occur only once, and around 16% lies in the top ten. The sequence was collected from a woman in her forties or fifties who had recovered from COVID-19. The sequencing sample was made of peripheral blood. The rearrangement uses TRBV5-1 and TRBJ2-5, with 7 positions matching TRBD1. The CDR3 DNA reads TGCGCCAGCAGCTTGGAAAACCAGGGGGATTGGGAGACCCAGTACTTC. It is translated as CASSLENQGDWETQYF.